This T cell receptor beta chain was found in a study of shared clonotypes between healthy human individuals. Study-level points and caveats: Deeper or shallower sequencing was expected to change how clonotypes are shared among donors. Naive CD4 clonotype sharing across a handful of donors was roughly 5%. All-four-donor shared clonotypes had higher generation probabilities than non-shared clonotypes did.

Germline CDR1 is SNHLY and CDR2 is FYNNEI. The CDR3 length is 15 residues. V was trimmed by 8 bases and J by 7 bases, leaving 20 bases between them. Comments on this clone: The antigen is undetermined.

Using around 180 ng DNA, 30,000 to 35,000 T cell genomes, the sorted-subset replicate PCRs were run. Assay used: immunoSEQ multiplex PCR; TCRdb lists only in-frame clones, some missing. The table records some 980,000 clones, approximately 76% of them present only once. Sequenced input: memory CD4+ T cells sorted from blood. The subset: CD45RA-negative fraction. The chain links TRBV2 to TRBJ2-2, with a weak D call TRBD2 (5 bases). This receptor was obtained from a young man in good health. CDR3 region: CASGLRRGSDGELFF. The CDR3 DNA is TGTGCCAGCGGTTTACGACGAGGGTCGGACGGGGAGCTGTTTTTT.